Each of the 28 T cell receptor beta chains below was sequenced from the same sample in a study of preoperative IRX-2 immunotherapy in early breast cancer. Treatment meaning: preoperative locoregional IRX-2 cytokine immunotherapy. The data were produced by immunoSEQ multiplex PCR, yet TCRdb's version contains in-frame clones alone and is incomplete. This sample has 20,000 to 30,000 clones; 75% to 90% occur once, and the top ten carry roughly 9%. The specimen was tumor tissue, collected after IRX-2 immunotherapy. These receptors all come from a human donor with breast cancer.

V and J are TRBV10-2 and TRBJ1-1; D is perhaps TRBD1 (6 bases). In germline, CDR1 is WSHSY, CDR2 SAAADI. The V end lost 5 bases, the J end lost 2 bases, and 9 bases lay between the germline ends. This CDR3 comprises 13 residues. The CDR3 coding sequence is TGCGCCAGCAGTCTGGACAGAAACACTGAAGCTTTCTTT. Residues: CASSLDRNTEAFF.

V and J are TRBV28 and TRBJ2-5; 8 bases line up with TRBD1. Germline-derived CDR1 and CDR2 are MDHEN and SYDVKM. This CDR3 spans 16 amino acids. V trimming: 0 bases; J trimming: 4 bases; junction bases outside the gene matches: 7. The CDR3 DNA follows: TGTGCCAGCAGTTTATGGGGACAGGAAAGTTTAGAGACCCAGTACTTC. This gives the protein CASSLWGQESLETQYF.

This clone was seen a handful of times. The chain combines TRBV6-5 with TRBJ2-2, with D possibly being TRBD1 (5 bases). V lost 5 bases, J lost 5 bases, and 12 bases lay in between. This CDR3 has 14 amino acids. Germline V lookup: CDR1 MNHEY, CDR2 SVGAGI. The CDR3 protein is CASSLSQGTGELFF. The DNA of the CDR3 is TGTGCCAGCAGTCTATCTCAGGGTACCGGGGAGCTGTTTTTT.

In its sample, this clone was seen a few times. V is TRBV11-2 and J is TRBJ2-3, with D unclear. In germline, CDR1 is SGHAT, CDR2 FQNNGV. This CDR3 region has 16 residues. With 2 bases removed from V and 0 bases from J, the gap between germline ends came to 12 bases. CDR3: CASSLQPDSSTDTQYF. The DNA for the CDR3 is TGTGCCAGCAGCTTACAACCAGACTCTAGCACAGATACGCAGTATTTT. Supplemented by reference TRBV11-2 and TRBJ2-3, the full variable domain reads EAGVAQSPRYKIIEKRQSVAFWCNPISGHATLYWYQQILGQGPKLLIQFQNNGVVDDSQLPKDRFSAERLKGVDSTLKIQPAKLEDSAVYLCASSLQPDSSTDTQYFGPGTRLTVL.

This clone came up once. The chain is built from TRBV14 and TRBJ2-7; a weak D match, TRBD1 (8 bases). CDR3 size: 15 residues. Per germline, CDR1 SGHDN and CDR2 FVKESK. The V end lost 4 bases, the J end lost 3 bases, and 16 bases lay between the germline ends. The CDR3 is CASSPGQGGLYEQYF. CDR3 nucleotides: TGTGCCAGCAGCCCAGGACAGGGAGGGCTCTACGAGCAGTACTTC.

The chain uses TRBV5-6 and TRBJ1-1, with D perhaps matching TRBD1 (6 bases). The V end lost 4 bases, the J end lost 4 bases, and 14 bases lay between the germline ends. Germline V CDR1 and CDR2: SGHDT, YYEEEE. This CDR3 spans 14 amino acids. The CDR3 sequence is CASSPTGHLTEAFF. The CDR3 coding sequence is TGTGCCAGCAGCCCCACGGGACACCTCACTGAAGCTTTCTTT.

The CDR3 coding sequence is TGCGCCAGCACCGCAGGACAGGGAAGCACAGATACGCAGTATTTT. Protein product: CASTAGQGSTDTQYF. V is TRBV4-1 and J is TRBJ2-3, with 8 bases lining up with TRBD1. The CDR3 is made up of 15 amino acids. V lost 7 bases, J lost 0 bases, and 6 bases stayed unmatched. In germline, CDR1 is MGHRA, CDR2 YSYEKL.

CDR3: CASRPTGKGSYEQYF. The CDR3 coding sequence is TGTGCCAGCAGGCCTACAGGGAAGGGCTCCTACGAGCAGTACTTC. The J gene is TRBJ2-7, the V gene TRBV28, with D perhaps matching TRBD1 (6 bases). V lost 6 bases and J 0 bases, leaving 15 bases between the germline ends. The germline V gene has CDR1 MDHEN and CDR2 SYDVKM. The CDR3 is 15 residues long.

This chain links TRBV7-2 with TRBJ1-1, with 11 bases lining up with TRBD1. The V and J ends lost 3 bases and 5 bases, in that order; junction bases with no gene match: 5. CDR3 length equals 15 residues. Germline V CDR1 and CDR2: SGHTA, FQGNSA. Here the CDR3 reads CASSLDRGLGTEAFF. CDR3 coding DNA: TGTGCCAGCAGCTTGGACAGGGGGCTGGGGACTGAAGCTTTCTTT.

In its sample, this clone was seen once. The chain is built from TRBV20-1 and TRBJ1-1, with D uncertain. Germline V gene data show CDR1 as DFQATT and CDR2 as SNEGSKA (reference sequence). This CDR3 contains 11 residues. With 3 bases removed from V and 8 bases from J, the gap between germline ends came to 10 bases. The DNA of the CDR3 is TGCAGTGCTAGGCGGACGGGGGAAGCTTTCTTT. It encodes CSARRTGEAFF.

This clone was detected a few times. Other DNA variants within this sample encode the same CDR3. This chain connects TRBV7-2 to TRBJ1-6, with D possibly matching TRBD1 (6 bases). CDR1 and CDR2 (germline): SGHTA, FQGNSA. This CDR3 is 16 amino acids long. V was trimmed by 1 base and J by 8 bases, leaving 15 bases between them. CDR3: CASSLVDSPGDSPLHF. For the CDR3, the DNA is TGTGCCAGCAGCTTAGTGGACAGTCCTGGGGATTCACCCCTCCACTTT.

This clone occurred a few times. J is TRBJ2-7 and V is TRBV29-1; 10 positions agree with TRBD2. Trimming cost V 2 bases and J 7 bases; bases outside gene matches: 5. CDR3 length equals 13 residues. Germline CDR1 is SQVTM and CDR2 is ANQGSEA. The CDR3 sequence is CSVESLAGVEQYF. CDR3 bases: TGCAGCGTTGAATCGCTAGCGGGAGTGGAGCAGTACTTC.

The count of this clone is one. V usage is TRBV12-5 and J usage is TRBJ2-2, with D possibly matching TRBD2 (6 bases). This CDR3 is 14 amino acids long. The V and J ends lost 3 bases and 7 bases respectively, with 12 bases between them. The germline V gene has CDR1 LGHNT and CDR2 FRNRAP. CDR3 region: CASGLTPEGGELFF. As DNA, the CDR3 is TGTGCTAGTGGTTTAACCCCGGAGGGCGGGGAGCTGTTTTTT.

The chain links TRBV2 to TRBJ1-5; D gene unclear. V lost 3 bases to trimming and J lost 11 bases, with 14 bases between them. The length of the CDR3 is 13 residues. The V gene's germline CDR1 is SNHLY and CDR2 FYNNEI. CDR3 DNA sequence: TGTGCCAGCAGTGATTGGAGGGCACGGGCCCAGCATTTT. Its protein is CASSDWRARAQHF.

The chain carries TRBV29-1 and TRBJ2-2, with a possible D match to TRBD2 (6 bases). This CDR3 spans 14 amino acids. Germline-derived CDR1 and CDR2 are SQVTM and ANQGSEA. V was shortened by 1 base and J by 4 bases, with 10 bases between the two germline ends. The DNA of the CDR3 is TGCAGCGTTGAAGGGGGAGCGGGCACCGGGGAGCTGTTTTTT. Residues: CSVEGGAGTGELFF.

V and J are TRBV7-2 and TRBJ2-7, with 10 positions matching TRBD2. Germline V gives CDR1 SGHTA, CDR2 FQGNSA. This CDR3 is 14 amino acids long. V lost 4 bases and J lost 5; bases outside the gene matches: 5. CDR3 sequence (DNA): TGTGCCAGCAGCTCCGGGACTAGCGTAGACGAGCAGTACTTC. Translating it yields CASSSGTSVDEQYF.

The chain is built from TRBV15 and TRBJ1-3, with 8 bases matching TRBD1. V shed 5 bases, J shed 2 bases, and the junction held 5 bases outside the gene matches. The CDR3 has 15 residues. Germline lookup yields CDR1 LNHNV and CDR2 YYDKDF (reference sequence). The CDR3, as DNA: TGTGCCACCAGCGATCAGGGGGCTGCTGGAAACACCATATATTTT. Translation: CATSDQGAAGNTIYF. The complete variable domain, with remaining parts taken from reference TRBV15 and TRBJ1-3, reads DAMVIQNPRYQVTQFGKPVTLSCSQTLNHNVMYWYQQKSSQAPKLLFHYYDKDFNNEADTPDNFQSRRPNTSFCFLDIRSPGLGDTAMYLCATSDQGAAGNTIYFGEGSWLTVV.

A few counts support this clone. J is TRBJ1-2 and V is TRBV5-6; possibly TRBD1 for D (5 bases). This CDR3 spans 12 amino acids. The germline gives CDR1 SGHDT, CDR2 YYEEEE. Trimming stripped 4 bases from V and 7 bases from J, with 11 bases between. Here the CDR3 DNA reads TGTGCCAGCAGCCCCTGGGGGTCTGGCTACACCTTC. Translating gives CASSPWGSGYTF.

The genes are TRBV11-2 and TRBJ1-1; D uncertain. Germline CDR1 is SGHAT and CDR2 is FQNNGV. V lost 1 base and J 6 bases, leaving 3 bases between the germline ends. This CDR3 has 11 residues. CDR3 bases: TGTGCCAGCAGCTTAGCGCCTGAAGCTTTCTTT. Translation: CASSLAPEAFF.

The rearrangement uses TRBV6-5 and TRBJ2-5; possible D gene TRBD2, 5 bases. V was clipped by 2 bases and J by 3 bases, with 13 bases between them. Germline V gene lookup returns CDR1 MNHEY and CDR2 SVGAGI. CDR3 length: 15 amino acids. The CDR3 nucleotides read TGTGCCAGCAGTTACCCCGGGATGTCAAAAGAGACCCAGTACTTC. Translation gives CASSYPGMSKETQYF.

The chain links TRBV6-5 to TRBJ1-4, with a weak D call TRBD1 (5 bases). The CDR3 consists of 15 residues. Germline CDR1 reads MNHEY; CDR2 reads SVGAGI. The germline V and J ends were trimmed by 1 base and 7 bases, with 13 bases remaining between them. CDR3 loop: CASSYLGPVGEKLFF. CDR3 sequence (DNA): TGTGCCAGCAGTTACTTGGGGCCGGTGGGTGAAAAACTGTTTTTT.

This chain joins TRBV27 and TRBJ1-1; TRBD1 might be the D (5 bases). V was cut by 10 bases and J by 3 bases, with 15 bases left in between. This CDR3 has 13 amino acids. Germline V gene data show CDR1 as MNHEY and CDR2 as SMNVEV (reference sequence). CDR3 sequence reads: CATPNSGDTEAFF. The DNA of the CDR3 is TGTGCCACCCCAAATTCGGGGGACACTGAAGCTTTCTTT.

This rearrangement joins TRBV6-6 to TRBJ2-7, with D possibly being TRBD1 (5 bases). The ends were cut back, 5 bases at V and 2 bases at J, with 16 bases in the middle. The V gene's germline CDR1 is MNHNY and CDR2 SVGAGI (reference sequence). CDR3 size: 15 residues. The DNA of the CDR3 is TGTGCCAGCAGTCAACGGAGCTTAGGGGCCTACGAGCAGTACTTC. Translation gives CASSQRSLGAYEQYF.

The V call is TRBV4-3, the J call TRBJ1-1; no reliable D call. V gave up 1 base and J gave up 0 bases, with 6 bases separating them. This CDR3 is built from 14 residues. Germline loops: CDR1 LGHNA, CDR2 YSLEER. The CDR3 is CASSQVGMNTEAFF. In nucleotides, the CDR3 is TGCGCCAGCAGCCAAGTTGGGATGAACACTGAAGCTTTCTTT.

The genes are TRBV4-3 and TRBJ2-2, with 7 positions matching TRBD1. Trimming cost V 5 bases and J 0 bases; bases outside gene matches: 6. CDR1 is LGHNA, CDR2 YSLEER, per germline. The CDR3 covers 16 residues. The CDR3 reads CASSYRTGSNTGELFF. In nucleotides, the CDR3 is TGCGCCAGCAGCTACCGGACAGGTTCGAACACCGGGGAGCTGTTTTTT.

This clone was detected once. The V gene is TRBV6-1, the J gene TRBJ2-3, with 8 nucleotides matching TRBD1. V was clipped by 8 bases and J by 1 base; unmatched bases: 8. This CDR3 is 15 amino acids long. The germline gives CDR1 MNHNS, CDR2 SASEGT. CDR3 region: CASPLTTGGTDTQYF. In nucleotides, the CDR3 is TGTGCCAGCCCCCTAACGACAGGGGGCACAGATACGCAGTATTTT.

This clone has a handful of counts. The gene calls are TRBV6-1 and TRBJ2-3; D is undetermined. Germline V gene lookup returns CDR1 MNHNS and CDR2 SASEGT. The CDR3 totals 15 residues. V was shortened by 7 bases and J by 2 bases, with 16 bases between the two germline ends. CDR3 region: CASKTTRYPTDTQYF. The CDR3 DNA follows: TGTGCCAGCAAGACCACACGGTATCCCACAGATACGCAGTATTTT.

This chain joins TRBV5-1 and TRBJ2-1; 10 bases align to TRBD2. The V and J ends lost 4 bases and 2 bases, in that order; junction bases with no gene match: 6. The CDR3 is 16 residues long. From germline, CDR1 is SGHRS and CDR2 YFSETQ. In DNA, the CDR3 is TGCGCCAGCAGCGGGGAAGGGACTAGCGCCTACAATGAGCAGTTCTTC. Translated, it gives CASSGEGTSAYNEQFF.